This passage covers 32 T cell receptor beta chains from one sample sequenced in a study of breast tumors, draining lymph nodes, adjacent tissues. Each CDR3 protein is one row after TCRdb ran MiXCR on the multiplex PCR reads. Counted here are under 80,000 distinct CDR3 sequences, around two fifths occurring once; the ten biggest clones make up approximately 9.1%. The sequencing input was breast tumor tissue. The receptor set was obtained from a female donor with breast cancer. Some clones in this sample may be carry-over from other donors' samples.

As concerns this clonotype: A much more abundant neighbour one base away suggests this may be a read error. This rearrangement joins TRBV27 to TRBJ2-5; 8 bases fit TRBD1. This CDR3 has 14 residues. Looked up from germline, CDR1 is MNHEY and CDR2 is SMNVEV (reference sequence). CDR3 in DNA: TGTGTCAGCGCCGACAGGGGCCCTAAAGAGACCCAGTACTTC. This encodes CVSADRGPKETQYF.

On this clonotype itself: Given a much more abundant clone one base away, this may be a read error. The chain combines TRBV6-5 with TRBJ1-2, with D uncertain. V was trimmed by 5 bases and J by 1 base, leaving 14 bases between them. The CDR3 consists of 15 residues. The germline V gene has CDR1 MNHEY and CDR2 SVGAGI. CDR3 coding DNA: TGTGCCAGCAGTCACGGCTTCGGGTTTAACTATGGCTACACCTTC. It yields the protein CASSHGFGFNYGYTF.

This chain links TRBV20-1 with TRBJ1-2; D unclear. V was cut by 0 bases and J by 3 bases, with 23 bases left in between. This CDR3 spans 18 amino acids. Germline lookup yields CDR1 DFQATT and CDR2 SNEGSKA (reference sequence). CDR3 coding DNA: TGCAGTGCTAGAGATATCCGAAACGGGATAGGCACTGACTATGGCTACACCTTC. Its translation is CSARDIRNGIGTDYGYTF.

This clonotype has a count of ten or more. V and J are TRBV6-1 and TRBJ2-1, with D possibly TRBD1 on 6 matching bases. The germline V and J ends were trimmed by 0 bases and 8 bases, with 14 bases remaining between them. This CDR3 region has 15 residues. The germline V gene has CDR1 MNHNS and CDR2 SASEGT. CDR3 sequence reads: CASSEAGTTWDEQFF. The CDR3 nucleotides read TGTGCCAGCAGTGAAGCAGGGACAACTTGGGATGAGCAGTTCTTC.

The rearrangement joins TRBV7-8 to TRBJ2-3; maybe TRBD2 (6 bases). Between the trimmed V and J ends, which lost 1 base and 11 bases, there was a span of 22 bases. The germline CDR1 and CDR2 sequences are SGHVS and FQNEAQ. The CDR3 loop spans 16 amino acids. This chain's CDR3 is CASSLGFGRGNNEQYF. The DNA for the CDR3 is TGTGCCAGCAGCTTAGGTTTTGGGCGGGGTAACAATGAGCAGTATTTT.

In this sample, this clonotype turned up many times. This chain links TRBV5-6 with TRBJ2-5, with D perhaps matching TRBD1 (6 bases). V lost 7 bases and J 7 bases, leaving 20 bases between the germline ends. This CDR3 contains 14 residues. Germline CDR1 SGHDT, CDR2 YYEEEE. CDR3 residues: CASGPPGVRGTQYF. The CDR3 DNA follows: TGTGCCAGCGGTCCTCCAGGGGTCAGGGGGACCCAGTACTTC.

Regarding this clonotype: A read error may account for a junction end that differs from germline. The rearrangement uses TRBV28 and TRBJ1-1; D ambiguous. Germline assignment: CDR1 MDHEN and CDR2 SYDVKM. This CDR3 has 14 residues. The CDR3 DNA sequence: TGTGCCAGCAGTTTAAGTGTAATGAACACTGAAGCCTTCTTT. It encodes CASSLSVMNTEAFF.

This clonotype was recorded at least ten times. One end of the junction does not line up with germline, which may come from a read error. The chain couples TRBV7-9 to TRBJ1-2, with 7 bases identical to TRBD1. Per germline, CDR1 SEHNR and CDR2 FQNEAQ (reference sequence). The CDR3 runs to 15 residues. CDR3 DNA sequence: TGTGCCAGCAGCCTAGACACAGGGGCCAACTATGGCTACCCCTTC. Protein sequence: CASSLDTGANYGYPF.

V and J are TRBV2 and TRBJ2-6; D is perhaps TRBD1 (6 bases). V lost 5 bases and J 4 bases, leaving 9 bases between the germline ends. The CDR3 runs to 14 residues. Looked up from germline, CDR1 is SNHLY and CDR2 is FYNNEI. The CDR3 DNA reads TGTGCCAGCAGTAACGGGACAGGGGCCAACGTCCTGACTTTC. Amino acid sequence: CASSNGTGANVLTF. The whole variable domain, filled in from reference TRBV2 and TRBJ2-6, reads EPEVTQTPSHQVTQMGQEVILRCVPISNHLYFYWYRQILGQKVEFLVSFYNNEISEKSEIFDDQFSVERPDGSNFTLKIRSTKLEDSAMYFCASSNGTGANVLTFGAGSRLTVL.

This clonotype was detected ten times or more. The V gene is TRBV9, the J gene TRBJ1-1; a possible D gene is TRBD1 (5 bases). The CDR3 consists of 14 residues. The V and J ends lost 4 bases and 4 bases respectively, with 14 bases between them. CDR1 and CDR2 (germline): SGDLS, YYNGEE. The CDR3, as DNA: TGTGCCAGCAGCTTCGAGGGGTTTTCCACTGAAGCTTTCTTT. Its protein is CASSFEGFSTEAFF.

V and J are TRBV11-2 and TRBJ2-7, with D tentatively TRBD1 (5 bases). This CDR3 contains 13 residues. Germline V gene sequence: CDR1 SGHAT, CDR2 FQNNGV. V was clipped by 5 bases and J by 4 bases, with 12 bases between them. CDR3 loop: CASSLGVVYEQYF. DNA of the CDR3: TGTGCCAGCAGCCTAGGGGTAGTGTACGAGCAGTACTTC.

This clonotype was detected ten times or more. The V and J genes are TRBV2 and TRBJ1-3; D not certain. Deletions cut 4 bases from V and 0 bases from J, with 13 bases between. CDR3 length: 16 amino acids. In germline, CDR1 is SNHLY, CDR2 FYNNEI. CDR3 loop: CASSVQGPSSGNTIYF. CDR3 coding DNA: TGTGCCAGCAGTGTACAAGGACCTAGCTCTGGAAACACCATATATTTT.

A remark on this clonotype: One end of the junction varies from germline; a read error may be responsible. The chain carries TRBV7-9 and TRBJ2-5; 12 positions agree with TRBD2. Germline lookup yields CDR1 SEHNR and CDR2 FQNEAQ (reference sequence). This CDR3 has 15 residues. CDR3 sequence (DNA): TGTGCTAGCAGCTCGGGACTAGCGGGTGAAGAGACCCAGTACTTC. This codes for CASSSGLAGEETQYF.

This clonotype was detected many times. This chain links TRBV28 with TRBJ1-6; the match to TRBD1 covers 8 bases. V was pared by 4 bases and J by 0 bases, with 5 bases of the junction left unmatched. Germline V CDR1 and CDR2: MDHEN, SYDVKM. There are 17 residues in the CDR3. CDR3 sequence: CASSSRQGSSYNSPLHF. The CDR3 DNA sequence: TGTGCCAGCAGTTCCCGACAGGGGAGCTCCTATAATTCACCCCTCCACTTT. Using reference TRBV28 and TRBJ1-6 for the parts outside the CDR3, the full variable domain is DVKVTQSSRYLVKRTGEKVFLECVQDMDHENMFWYRQDPGLGLRLIYFSYDVKMKEKGDIPEGYSVSREKKERFSLILESASTNQTSMYLCASSSRQGSSYNSPLHFGNGTRLTVT.

The V call is TRBV9, the J call TRBJ2-7; D possibly matches TRBD1 or TRBD2 (5 bases each). Germline V CDR1 and CDR2: SGDLS, YYNGEE. The CDR3 consists of 15 residues. V lost 4 bases, J lost 3 bases, and 17 bases lay in between. CDR3: CASSSGTEAYYEQYF. The DNA of the CDR3 is TGTGCCAGCAGCTCAGGGACGGAAGCCTACTACGAGCAGTACTTC.

This clonotype has at least ten counts. The V gene is TRBV11-2, the J gene TRBJ2-4; the D gene is possibly TRBD2 (5 bases). Germline loops: CDR1 SGHAT, CDR2 FQNNGV. With 6 bases removed from V and 8 bases from J, the gap between germline ends came to 11 bases. The CDR3 runs 12 residues. The CDR3 DNA sequence: TGTGCCAGCAGTAGCGTATACGACATTCAGTACTTC. It codes for CASSSVYDIQYF.

V and J are TRBV29-1 and TRBJ1-4; a weak D match, TRBD1 (5 bases). Germline V gives CDR1 SQVTM, CDR2 ANQGSEA. The CDR3 sequence is 15 residues long. The V end lost 1 base, the J end lost 2 bases, and 11 bases lay between the germline ends. CDR3 coding DNA: TGCAGCGTTGAAGTAGCGGGGGGTACTAATGAAAAACTGTTTTTT. Translation: CSVEVAGGTNEKLFF.

The sample holds a few counts of this clonotype. V usage is TRBV27 and J usage is TRBJ2-1, with 12 nucleotides matching TRBD1. V gave up 6 bases and J gave up 7 bases; unmatched junction bases: 10. There are 16 residues in the CDR3. Germline V CDR1 and CDR2: MNHEY, SMNVEV (reference sequence). CDR3 nucleotides: TGTGCCAGCAGAAAGGGACAGGGGGCTGCTGGGAATGAGCAGTTCTTC. This gives the protein CASRKGQGAAGNEQFF.

This clonotype has a count of ten or more. It may be a read error: a sequence one base away is much more abundant. The chain uses TRBV9 and TRBJ1-3, with no clear D. The germline V gene encodes CDR1 SGDLS and CDR2 YYNGEE. The ends were cut back, 4 bases at V and 3 bases at J, with 8 bases in the middle. This CDR3 region has 13 residues. CDR3 region: CASSLRDGNTIYF. The CDR3 DNA is TGTGCCAGCAGCCTTAGGGATGGAAACACCATATATTTT.

This clonotype was seen many times. This chain links TRBV16 with TRBJ1-4; the D is unclear. Germline CDR1 reads KGHSY; CDR2 reads FQNENV. Trimming took 0 bases from V and 8 from J, leaving 7 bases between them. This CDR3 region has 13 residues. This chain's CDR3 is CASSQSGGEKLFF. The CDR3 DNA sequence: TGTGCCAGCAGCCAATCGGGAGGGGAAAAACTGTTTTTT.

The chain couples TRBV7-2 to TRBJ2-2; 8 nucleotides match TRBD1. The trim removed 5 bases at V and 7 bases at J, leaving 6 bases unmatched. This CDR3 has 14 residues. Germline loops: CDR1 SGHTA, CDR2 FQGNSA. The chain's CDR3 is CASSQTGVNGELFF. The CDR3 nucleotides read TGTGCCAGCAGCCAGACAGGGGTGAACGGGGAGCTGTTTTTT.

In this sample, this clonotype turned up once. The V gene is TRBV5-1, the J gene TRBJ1-3; D call uncertain. V was cut by 8 bases and J by 4 bases, with 13 bases left in between. This CDR3 comprises 13 residues. Germline CDR1 is SGHRS and CDR2 is YFSETQ. The CDR3, as DNA: TGCGCCAGTAATACTGGGGTCGGAAACACCATATATTTT. It encodes CASNTGVGNTIYF. The full variable domain, rest sourced from reference TRBV5-1 and TRBJ1-3, is KAGVTQTPRYLIKTRGQQVTLSCSPISGHRSVSWYQQTPGQGLQFLFEYFSETQRNKGNFPGRFSGRQFSNSRSEMNVSTLELGDSALYLCASNTGVGNTIYFGEGSWLTVV.

This clonotype was recorded many times. The gene calls are TRBV5-8 and TRBJ1-6, with 8 bases identical to TRBD1. CDR1 SGHTS and CDR2 YDEGEE come from the germline V gene. The V and J ends lost 4 bases and 6 bases, in that order; junction bases with no gene match: 6. The CDR3 is 15 amino acids. CDR3 loop: CASSTDRGGNSPLHF. DNA for the CDR3: TGTGCCAGCAGCACAGACAGGGGCGGTAATTCACCCCTCCACTTT.

This rearrangement joins TRBV15 to TRBJ1-4; a weak D match, TRBD1 (5 bases). Per the germline V gene, CDR1 is LNHNV and CDR2 is YYDKDF (reference sequence). V gave up 10 bases and J gave up 6 bases, with 12 bases separating them. The CDR3 is 12 amino acids. CDR3 nucleotide sequence: TGTGCCAAAGTGGGGGGGGATGAAAAACTGTTTTTT. Protein: CAKVGGDEKLFF.

Concerning this clonotype itself: A read error is likely, as this CDR3 ends without the conserved phenylalanine or tryptophan. The V gene is TRBV7-2, the J gene TRBJ1-5; 8 nucleotides agree with TRBD1. V lost 5 bases, J lost 6 bases, and 3 bases stayed unmatched. Per germline, CDR1 SGHTA and CDR2 FQGNSA. The CDR3 has 13 amino acids. The chain's CDR3 is CASSDRGGQPQHL. CDR3 nucleotides: TGTGCCAGCAGCGACAGGGGAGGTCAGCCCCAGCATCTT.

For the CDR3, the DNA is TGTGCCAGCAGGGGGCAGACAGGGGGCTTGACTGAAGCTTTCTTT. It is translated as CASRGQTGGLTEAFF. This chain uses TRBV7-2 with TRBJ1-1; 10 bases map to TRBD1. Germline V gene sequence: CDR1 SGHTA, CDR2 FQGNSA. This CDR3 region has 15 residues. J lost 5 bases, V lost 6 bases, and 9 bases had no gene match.

The chain uses TRBV7-2 and TRBJ2-3, with 7 bases identical to TRBD1. The CDR3 is 17 amino acids. V shed 5 bases and J 4 bases; nucleotides not matched to a gene: 15. Per the germline V gene, CDR1 is SGHTA and CDR2 is FQGNSA. CDR3 loop: CASSPGPQGKGSDTQYF. The CDR3 DNA sequence: TGTGCCAGCAGCCCAGGGCCACAGGGGAAAGGATCAGATACGCAGTATTTT.

By sample share, this clonotype is medium-sized. This chain joins TRBV7-9 and TRBJ1-2; a weak D match, TRBD1 (6 bases). Looked up from germline, CDR1 is SEHNR and CDR2 is FQNEAQ (reference sequence). CDR3 length: 14 amino acids. V was shortened by 1 base and J by 3 bases, with 9 bases between the two germline ends. The DNA for the CDR3 is TGTGCCAGCAGCTTAGTGGAGGGGGACTATGGCTACACCTTC. Its protein is CASSLVEGDYGYTF.

This clonotype was detected ten times or more. The chain combines TRBV12-3 or TRBV12-4 with TRBJ2-7; possible D gene TRBD1, 6 bases. The CDR3 is 15 residues long. Trimming shortened V by 4 bases and J by 1 base, and 14 bases separated the two germline ends. CDR3 residues: CASSSNRVLSYEQYF. The DNA for the CDR3 is TGTGCCAGCAGTTCTAACAGGGTACTATCCTACGAGCAGTACTTC.

This clonotype was recorded many times. This chain links TRBV6-1 with TRBJ1-5, with 11 bases aligning to TRBD1. CDR1 and CDR2 from the germline V gene are MNHNS and SASEGT. The CDR3 is 16 residues long. Trimming at V came to 4 bases and at J to 2 bases, leaving 4 bases not matched to a gene. The CDR3 sequence: CASSAGQGAGNQPQHF. The CDR3 DNA follows: TGTGCCAGCAGTGCCGGACAGGGGGCCGGCAATCAGCCCCAGCATTTT.

This clonotype was counted ten times or more. The chain has TRBV4-1 and TRBJ1-2; TRBD1 matches 7 bases. The J segment lost 8 bases and the V segment lost 0 bases, leaving 21 bases of the junction unmatched. CDR3 length: 19 residues. Germline loops: CDR1 MGHRA, CDR2 YSYEKL. CDR3 in amino acids: CASSQDGSLHTTGFRGYTF. As DNA, the CDR3 is TGCGCCAGCAGCCAAGACGGTTCCCTACATACGACAGGGTTCCGCGGCTACACCTTC.

Note on this clonotype: The junction shows a germline mismatch at one end, possibly a read error. The chain employs TRBV12-3 or TRBV12-4 and TRBJ2-5; 8 bases are a match to TRBD2. This CDR3 region has 14 residues. For the CDR3, the DNA is TGTGCCATCAGTCCCGGGACTAGCCAAGAGACCCAGTACTTC. As protein: CAISPGTSQETQYF.